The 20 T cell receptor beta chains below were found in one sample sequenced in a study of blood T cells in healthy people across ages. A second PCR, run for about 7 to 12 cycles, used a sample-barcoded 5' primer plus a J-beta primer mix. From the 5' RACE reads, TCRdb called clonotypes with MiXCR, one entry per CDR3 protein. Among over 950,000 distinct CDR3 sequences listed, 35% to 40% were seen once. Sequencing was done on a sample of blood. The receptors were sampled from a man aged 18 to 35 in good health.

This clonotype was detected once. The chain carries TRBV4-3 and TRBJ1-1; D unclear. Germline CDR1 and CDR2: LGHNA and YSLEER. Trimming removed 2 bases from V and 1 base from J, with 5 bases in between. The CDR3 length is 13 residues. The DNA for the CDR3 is TGCGCCAGCAGCCAAATGACGAACACTGAAGCTTTCTTT. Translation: CASSQMTNTEAFF.

The CDR3 sequence: CASSQVDGGSTDTQYF. The CDR3 region has the DNA TGTGCCAGCAGCCAAGTTGACGGGGGAAGCACAGATACGCAGTATTTT. The rearrangement joins TRBV4-2 to TRBJ2-3; a weak D match, TRBD2 (6 bases). Trimming took off 1 base at V and 0 bases at J, with 11 bases between the two ends. The CDR3 covers 16 residues. Germline V gene data show CDR1 as LGHNA and CDR2 as YNFKEQ.

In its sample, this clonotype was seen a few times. CDR3 loop: CASSGTARNQPQHF. The CDR3 region has the DNA TGTGCCAGCAGCGGGACAGCCCGCAATCAGCCCCAGCATTTT. The chain uses TRBV6-2 or TRBV6-3 and TRBJ1-5, with 7 bases fitting TRBD1. The J segment lost 2 bases and the V segment lost 6 bases, leaving 4 bases of the junction unmatched. The germline V gene encodes CDR1 MNHEY and CDR2 SVGEGT. CDR3 length: 14 amino acids.

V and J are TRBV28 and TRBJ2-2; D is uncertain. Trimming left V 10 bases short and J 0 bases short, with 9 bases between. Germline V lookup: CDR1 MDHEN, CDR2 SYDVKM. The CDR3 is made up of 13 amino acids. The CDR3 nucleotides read TGTGCCACCCTCGCCTCGAACACCGGGGAGCTGTTTTTT. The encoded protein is CATLASNTGELFF.

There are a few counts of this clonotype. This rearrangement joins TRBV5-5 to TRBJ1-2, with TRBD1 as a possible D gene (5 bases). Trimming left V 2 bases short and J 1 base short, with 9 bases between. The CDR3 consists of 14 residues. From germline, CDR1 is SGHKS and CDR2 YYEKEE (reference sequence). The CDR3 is CASSLRQFNYGYTF. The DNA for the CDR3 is TGTGCCAGCAGCTTACGACAGTTTAACTATGGCTACACCTTC. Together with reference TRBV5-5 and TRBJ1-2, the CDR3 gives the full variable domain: DAGVTQSPTHLIKTRGQQVTLRCSPISGHKSVSWYQQVLGQGPQFIFQYYEKEERGRGNFPDRFSARQFPNYSSELNVNALLLGDSALYLCASSLRQFNYGYTFGSGTRLTVV.

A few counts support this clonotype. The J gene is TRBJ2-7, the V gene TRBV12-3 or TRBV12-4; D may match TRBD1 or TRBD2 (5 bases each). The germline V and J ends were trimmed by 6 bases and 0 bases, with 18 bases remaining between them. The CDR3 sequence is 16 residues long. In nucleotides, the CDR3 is TGTGCCAGCAGCCCCGGTTGGGGGTGGGACTCCTACGAGCAGTACTTC. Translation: CASSPGWGWDSYEQYF.

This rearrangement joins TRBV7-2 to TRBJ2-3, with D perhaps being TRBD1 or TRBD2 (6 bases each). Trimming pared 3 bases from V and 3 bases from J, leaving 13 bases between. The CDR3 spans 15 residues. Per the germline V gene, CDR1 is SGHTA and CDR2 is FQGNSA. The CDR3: CASSLGGERTDTQYF. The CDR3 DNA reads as TGTGCCAGCAGCTTGGGGGGCGAGAGAACAGATACGCAGTATTTT.

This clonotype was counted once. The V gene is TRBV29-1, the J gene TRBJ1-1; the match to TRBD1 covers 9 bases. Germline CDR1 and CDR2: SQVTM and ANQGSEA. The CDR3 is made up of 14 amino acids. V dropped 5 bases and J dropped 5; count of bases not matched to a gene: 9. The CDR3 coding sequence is TGCAGCGTTCGGCCACCCGGGACAGGGACTGAAGCTTTCTTT. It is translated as CSVRPPGTGTEAFF. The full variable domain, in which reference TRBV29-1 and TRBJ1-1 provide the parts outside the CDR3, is SAVISQKPSRDICQRGTSLTIQCQVDSQVTMMFWYRQQPGQSLTLIATANQGSEATYESGFVIDKFPISRPNLTFSTLTVSNMSPEDSSIYLCSVRPPGTGTEAFFGQGTRLTVV.

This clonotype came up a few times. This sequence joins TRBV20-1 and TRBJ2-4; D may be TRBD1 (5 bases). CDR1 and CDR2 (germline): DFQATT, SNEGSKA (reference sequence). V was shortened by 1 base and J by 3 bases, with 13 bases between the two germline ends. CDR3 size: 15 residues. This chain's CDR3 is CSARGPTGHKNIQYF. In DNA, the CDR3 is TGCAGTGCTAGAGGTCCAACAGGCCACAAAAACATTCAGTACTTC.

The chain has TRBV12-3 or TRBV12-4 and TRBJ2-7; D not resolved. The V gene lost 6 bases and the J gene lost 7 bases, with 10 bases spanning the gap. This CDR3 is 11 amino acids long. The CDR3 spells CASRLGGEQYF. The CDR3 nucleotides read TGTGCCAGCAGACTGGGTGGAGAGCAGTACTTC.

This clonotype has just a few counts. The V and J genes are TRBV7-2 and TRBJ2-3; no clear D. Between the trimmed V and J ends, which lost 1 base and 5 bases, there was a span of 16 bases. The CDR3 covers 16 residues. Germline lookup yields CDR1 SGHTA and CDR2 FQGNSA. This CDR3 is CASSLGSREIGDTQYF. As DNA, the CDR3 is TGTGCCAGCAGCTTAGGGTCACGTGAAATCGGAGATACGCAGTATTTT.

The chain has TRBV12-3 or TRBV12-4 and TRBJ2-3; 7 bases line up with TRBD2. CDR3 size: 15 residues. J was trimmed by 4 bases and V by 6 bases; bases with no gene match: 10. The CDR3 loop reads CASSQRGGSADTQYF. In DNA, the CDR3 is TGTGCCAGCAGCCAACGGGGAGGGTCAGCAGATACGCAGTATTTT.

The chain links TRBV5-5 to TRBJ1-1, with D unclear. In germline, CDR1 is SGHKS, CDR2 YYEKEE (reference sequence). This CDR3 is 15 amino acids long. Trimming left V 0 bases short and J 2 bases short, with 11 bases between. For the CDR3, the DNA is TGTGCCAGCAGCTTGGAGTTCGGTGCTAACACTGAAGCTTTCTTT. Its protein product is CASSLEFGANTEAFF.

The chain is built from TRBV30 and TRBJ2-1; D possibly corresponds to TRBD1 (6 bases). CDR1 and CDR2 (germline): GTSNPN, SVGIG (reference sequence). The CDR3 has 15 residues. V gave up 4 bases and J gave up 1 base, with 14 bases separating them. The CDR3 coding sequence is TGTGCCTGGAAGGAAGGGACACAATCCTACAATGAGCAGTTCTTC. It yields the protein CAWKEGTQSYNEQFF.

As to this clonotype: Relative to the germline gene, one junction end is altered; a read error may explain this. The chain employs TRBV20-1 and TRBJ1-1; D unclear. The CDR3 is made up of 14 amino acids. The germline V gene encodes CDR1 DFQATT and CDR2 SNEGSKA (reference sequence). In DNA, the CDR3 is TGCAGTGCTAGTGGTATTGATGCGAACATTGAAGCTTTCTTT. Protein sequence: CSASGIDANIEAFF.

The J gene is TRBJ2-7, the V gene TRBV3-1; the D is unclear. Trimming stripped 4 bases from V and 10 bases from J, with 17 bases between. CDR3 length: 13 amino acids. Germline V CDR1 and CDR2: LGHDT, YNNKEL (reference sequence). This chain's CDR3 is CASSPPSSWIQYF. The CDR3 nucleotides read TGTGCCAGCAGCCCTCCTAGTTCTTGGATTCAGTACTTC.

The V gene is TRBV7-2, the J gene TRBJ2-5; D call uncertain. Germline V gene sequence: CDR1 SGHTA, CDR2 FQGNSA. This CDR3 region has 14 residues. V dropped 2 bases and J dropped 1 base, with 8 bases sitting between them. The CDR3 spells CASSLSWGQETQYF. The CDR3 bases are TGTGCCAGCAGCTTATCGTGGGGCCAAGAGACCCAGTACTTC.

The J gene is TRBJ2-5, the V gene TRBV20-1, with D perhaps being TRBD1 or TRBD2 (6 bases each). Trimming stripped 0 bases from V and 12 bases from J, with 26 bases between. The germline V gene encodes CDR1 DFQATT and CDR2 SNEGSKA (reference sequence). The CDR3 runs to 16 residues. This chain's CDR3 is CSAREGPHPQGGDEYF. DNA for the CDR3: TGCAGTGCTAGAGAGGGCCCCCATCCACAGGGAGGTGATGAGTACTTC.

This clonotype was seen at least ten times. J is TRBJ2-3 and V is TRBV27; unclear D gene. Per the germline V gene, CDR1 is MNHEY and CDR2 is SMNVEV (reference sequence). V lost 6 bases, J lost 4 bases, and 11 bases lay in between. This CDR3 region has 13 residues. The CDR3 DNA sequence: TGTGCCAGCAGCTATCTTTTCGCAGATACGCAGTATTTT. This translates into CASSYLFADTQYF.

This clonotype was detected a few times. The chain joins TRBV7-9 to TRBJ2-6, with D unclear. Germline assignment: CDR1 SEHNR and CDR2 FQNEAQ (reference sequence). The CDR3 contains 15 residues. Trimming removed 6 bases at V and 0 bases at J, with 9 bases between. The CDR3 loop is CASSQIFSGANVLTF. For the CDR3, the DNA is TGTGCCAGCAGTCAGATTTTCTCTGGGGCCAACGTCCTGACTTTC.